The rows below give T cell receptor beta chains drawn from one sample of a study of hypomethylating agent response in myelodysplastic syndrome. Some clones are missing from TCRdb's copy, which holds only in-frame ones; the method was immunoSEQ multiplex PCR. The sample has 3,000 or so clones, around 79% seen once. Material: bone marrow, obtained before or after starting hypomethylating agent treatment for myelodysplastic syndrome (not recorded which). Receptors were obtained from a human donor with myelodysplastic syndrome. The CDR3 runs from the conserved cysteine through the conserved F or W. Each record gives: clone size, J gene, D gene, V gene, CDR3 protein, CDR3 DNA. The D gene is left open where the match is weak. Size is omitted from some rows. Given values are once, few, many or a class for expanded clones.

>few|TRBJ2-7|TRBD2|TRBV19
CASRVAGGPYEQYF
TGTGCCAGTAGGGTCGCGGGGGGGCCCTACGAGCAGTACTTC
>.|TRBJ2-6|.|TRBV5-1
CASSLGGLSGANVLTF
TGCGCCAGCAGCTTGGGGGGCCTCTCTGGGGCCAACGTCCTGACTTTC
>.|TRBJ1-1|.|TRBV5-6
CASSLAGGSEAFF
TGTGCCAGCAGCTTGGCCGGGGGGTCCGAAGCTTTCTTT
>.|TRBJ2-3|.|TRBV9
CASSEADTQYF
TGTGCCAGCAGCGAAGCAGATACGCAGTATTTT
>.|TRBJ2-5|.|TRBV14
CASSQAGGAETQYF
TGTGCCAGCAGCCAAGCTGGGGGCGCAGAGACCCAGTACTTC
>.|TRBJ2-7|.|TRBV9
CASSVDEQYF
TGTGCCAGCAGCGTAGACGAGCAGTACTTC
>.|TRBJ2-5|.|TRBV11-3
CASSPVRGGETQYF
TGTGCCAGCAGCCCCGTGAGGGGCGGGGAGACCCAGTACTTC
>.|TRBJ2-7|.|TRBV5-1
CASKFDLTSYEQYF
TGCGCCAGCAAGTTCGACCTAACGTCCTACGAGCAGTACTTC
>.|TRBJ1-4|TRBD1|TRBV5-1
CASSLRQGAYEKLFF
TGCGCCAGCAGCCTCCGACAGGGGGCGTATGAAAAACTGTTTTTT
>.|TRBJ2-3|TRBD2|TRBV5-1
CASSFPEAGSTDTQYF
TGCGCCAGCAGCTTCCCCGAAGCGGGGTCGACAGATACGCAGTATTTT
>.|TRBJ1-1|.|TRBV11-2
CASSLSGGRGTEAFF
TGTGCCAGCAGCTTGAGCGGTGGTCGGGGCACTGAAGCTTTCTTT
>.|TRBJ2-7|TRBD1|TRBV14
CASSQDGGQAPYEQYF
TGTGCCAGCAGCCAAGATGGGGGACAGGCCCCCTACGAGCAGTACTTC
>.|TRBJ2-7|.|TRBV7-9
CASSAQSYEQYF
TGTGCCAGCAGCGCCCAATCCTACGAGCAGTACTTC
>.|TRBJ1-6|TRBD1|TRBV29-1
CSVSTGVNSPLHF
TGCAGCGTTTCGACAGGGGTTAATTCACCCCTCCACTTT
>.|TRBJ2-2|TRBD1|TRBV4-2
CASSLGRQGPTGELFF
TGTGCCAGCAGCTTGGGGAGACAGGGGCCCACCGGGGAGCTGTTTTTT
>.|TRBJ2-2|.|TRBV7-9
CASSSRQAYTGELFF
TGTGCCAGCAGCTCGAGACAGGCATACACCGGGGAGCTGTTTTTT
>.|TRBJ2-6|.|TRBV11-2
CASSFSGANVLTF
TGTGCCAGCAGCTTCTCTGGGGCCAACGTCCTGACTTTC
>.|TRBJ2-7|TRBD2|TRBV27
CASSISGGPYEQYF
TGTGCCAGCAGCATTAGCGGGGGGCCCTACGAGCAGTACTTC
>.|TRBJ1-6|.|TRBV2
CASSDPLRPGASPGNSPLHF
TGTGCCAGCAGTGACCCTCTACGACCCGGGGCCTCTCCGGGTAATTCACCCCTCCACTTT
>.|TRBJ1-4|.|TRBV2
CASSDLGALGKLFF
TGTGCCAGCAGTGATCTTGGGGCCCTCGGGAAACTGTTTTTT
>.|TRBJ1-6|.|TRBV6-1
CASSAGPYNSPLHF
TGTGCCAGCAGTGCCGGGCCCTATAATTCACCCCTCCACTTT
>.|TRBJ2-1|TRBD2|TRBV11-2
CASSSPPLAGLTYNEQFF
TGTGCCAGCAGCTCGCCCCCTCTAGCGGGTCTCACCTACAATGAGCAGTTCTTC
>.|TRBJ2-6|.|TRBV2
CASRSGANVLTF
TGTGCCAGCCGATCTGGGGCCAACGTCCTGACTTTC
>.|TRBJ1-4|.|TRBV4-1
CASSQSTGEGKLFF
TGCGCCAGCAGCCAATCTACGGGGGAGGGAAAACTGTTTTTT
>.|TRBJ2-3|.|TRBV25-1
CASSEWQHTDTQYF
TGTGCCAGCAGTGAATGGCAACACACAGATACGCAGTATTTT
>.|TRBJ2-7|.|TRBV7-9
CASSLVFEQYF
TGTGCCAGCAGCTTAGTCTTCGAGCAGTACTTC
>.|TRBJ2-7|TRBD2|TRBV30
CAWSVGAGGPGVYEQYF
TGTGCCTGGAGTGTCGGAGCGGGGGGGCCGGGGGTATACGAGCAGTACTTC
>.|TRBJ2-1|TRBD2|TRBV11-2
CASSLDLWGGEQFF
TGTGCCAGCAGCTTAGATCTCTGGGGGGGTGAGCAGTTCTTC
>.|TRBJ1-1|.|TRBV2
CASSVQTGQLNTEAFF
TGTGCCAGCAGTGTACAAACGGGACAATTGAACACTGAAGCTTTCTTT
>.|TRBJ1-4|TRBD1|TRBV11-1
CASSNQGATNEKLFF
TGTGCCAGCAGTAACCAGGGGGCAACTAATGAAAAACTGTTTTTT
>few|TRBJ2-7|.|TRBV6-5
CASTGGYEQYF
TGTGCCAGCACTGGGGGGTACGAGCAGTACTTC
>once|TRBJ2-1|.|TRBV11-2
CASSPWGGDSYNEQFF
TGTGCCAGCAGCCCCTGGGGGGGCGACTCCTACAATGAGCAGTTCTTC
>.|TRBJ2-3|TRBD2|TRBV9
CASSGGTSGTSTDTQYF
TGTGCCAGCAGCGGGGGGACTAGCGGGACTAGCACAGATACGCAGTATTTT
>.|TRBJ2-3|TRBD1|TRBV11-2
CASSFPLTGHTQYF
TGTGCCAGCAGCTTTCCCCTGACAGGGCATACGCAGTATTTT
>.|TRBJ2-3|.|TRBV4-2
CASSPGVLLSTDTQYF
TGTGCCAGCAGCCCCGGGGTTCTTCTTAGCACAGATACGCAGTATTTT
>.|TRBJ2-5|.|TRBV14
CASSRYGTQYF
TGTGCCAGCAGCCGGTACGGGACCCAGTACTTC
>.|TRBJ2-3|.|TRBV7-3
CASSPGPDTQYF
TGTGCCAGCAGCCCAGGGCCAGATACGCAGTATTTT
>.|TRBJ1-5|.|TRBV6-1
CASSDPLGNQPQHF
TGTGCCAGCAGTGATCCCTTGGGGAATCAGCCCCAGCATTTT
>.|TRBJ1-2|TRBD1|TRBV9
CASSRDSFNYGYTF
TGTGCCAGCAGCCGGGACAGCTTTAACTATGGCTACACCTTC
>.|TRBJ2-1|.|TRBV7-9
CASSLGGNLNEQFF
TGTGCCAGCAGCTTAGGCGGTAACCTGAATGAGCAGTTCTTC
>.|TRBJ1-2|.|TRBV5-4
CASSSTGFDNYGYTF
TGTGCCAGCAGCAGCACAGGGTTTGACAACTATGGCTACACCTTC
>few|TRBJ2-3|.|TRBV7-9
CASSLVARLTGTDTQYF
TGTGCCAGCAGCTTAGTGGCCAGGCTAACGGGCACAGATACGCAGTATTTT
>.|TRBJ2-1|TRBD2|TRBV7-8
CASSSGTSGGNEQFF
TGTGCCAGCAGCTCCGGGACTAGCGGGGGAAATGAGCAGTTCTTC
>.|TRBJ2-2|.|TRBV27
CASSLSAGGSGELFF
TGTGCCAGCAGTTTATCGGCCGGGGGCTCCGGGGAGCTGTTTTTT
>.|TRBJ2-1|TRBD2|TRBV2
CASSERGENEQFF
TGTGCCAGCAGTGAACGGGGGGAGAATGAGCAGTTCTTC
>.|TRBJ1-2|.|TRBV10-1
CASSEQSNYGYTF
TGCGCCAGCAGTGAGCAGTCTAACTATGGCTACACCTTC
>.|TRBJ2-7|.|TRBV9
CASSPSSTGGEQYF
TGTGCCAGCAGCCCCAGCAGCACCGGGGGCGAGCAGTACTTC
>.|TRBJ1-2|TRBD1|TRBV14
CASSLSLGQLTYGYTF
TGTGCCAGCAGCCTTTCATTGGGACAGTTAACCTATGGCTACACCTTC
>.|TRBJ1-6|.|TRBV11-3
CASSRRGPLHF
TGTGCCAGCAGCCGACGTGGTCCCCTCCACTTT
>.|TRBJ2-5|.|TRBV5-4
CASSLPAVQETQYF
TGTGCCAGCAGCTTGCCGGCCGTCCAAGAGACCCAGTACTTC
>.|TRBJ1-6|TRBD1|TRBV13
CASSESPGQGIFPLHF
TGTGCCAGCAGCGAAAGCCCGGGACAGGGTATCTTTCCCCTCCACTTT